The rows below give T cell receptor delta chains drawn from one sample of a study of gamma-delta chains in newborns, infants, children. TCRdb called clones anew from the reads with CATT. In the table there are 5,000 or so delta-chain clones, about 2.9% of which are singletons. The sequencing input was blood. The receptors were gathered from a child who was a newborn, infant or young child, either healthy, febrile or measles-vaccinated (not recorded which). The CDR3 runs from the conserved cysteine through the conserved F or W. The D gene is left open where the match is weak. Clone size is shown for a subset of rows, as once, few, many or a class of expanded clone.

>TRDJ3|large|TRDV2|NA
CACDPLTPHSWDTRQMFF
TGTGCCTGTGACCCCTTAACTCCACACTCCTGGGACACCCGACAGATGTTTTTC
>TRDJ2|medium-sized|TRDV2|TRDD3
CACDQLGDTVPLFF
TGTGCCTGTGATCAACTGGGGGATACAGTGCCTCTCTTCTTT
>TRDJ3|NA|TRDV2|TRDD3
CACNVLGDSSWDARRMFF
TGTGCCTGTAACGTACTGGGGGATAGCTCCTGGGACGCCCGACGGATGTTTTTC
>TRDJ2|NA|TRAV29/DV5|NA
CAASVPSGGSLSPTAQLFF
TGTGCCGCAAGCGTTCCTAGCGGGGGATCTCTCTCCCCGACAGCACAACTCTTCTTT
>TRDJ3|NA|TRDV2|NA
CACDTVADLSSWDTRQMFF
TGTGCCTGTGACACCGTAGCGGATTTAAGCTCCTGGGACACCCGACAGATGTTTTTC
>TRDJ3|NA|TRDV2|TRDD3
CACDTGWDTTWDTRQMFF
TGTGCCTGTGACACCGGATGGGATACAACCTGGGACACCCGACAGATGTTTTTC
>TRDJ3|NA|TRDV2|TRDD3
CACDTLGASSWDTRQMFF
TGTGCCTGTGACACACTGGGGGCAAGCTCCTGGGACACCCGACAGATGTTTTTC
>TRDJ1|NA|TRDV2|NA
CACDTVDLLVDNGKLIF
TGTGCCTGTGACACCGTCGATCTCCTGGTGGATAACGGTAAACTCATCTTT
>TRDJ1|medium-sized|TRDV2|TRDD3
CACDNRLGGYASTDKLIF
TGTGCCTGTGACAACCGCCTCGGGGGATACGCGAGCACCGATAAACTCATCTTT
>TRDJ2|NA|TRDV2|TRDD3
CACDRLGDIRAAQLFF
TGTGCCTGTGACAGACTGGGGGATATAAGAGCAGCACAACTCTTCTTT